This is a list of T cell receptor beta chains from one sample in a study of shared clonotypes between healthy human individuals. Sequencing used immunoSEQ multiplex PCR; TCRdb keeps in-frame clones, though not all of them. The sample holds roughly 520,000 clones, approximately 94% seen once. The sequencing sample was made of naive CD4+ T cells sorted from blood. The receptors shown here come from a woman under 40 in good health. Both conserved end residues are part of each CDR3. A D gene is named only where the DNA matches it firmly. Expanded clones are given a class, and other clones once, few, many or no size at all.

V	D	J	size	CDR3	DNA
TRBV6-5	TRBD2	TRBJ2-3	.	CASSYSTSGKINTQYF	TGTGCCAGCAGTTACTCGACTAGCGGGAAGATAAATACGCAGTATTTT
TRBV9	.	TRBJ2-6	.	CASSAAGPSGANVLTF	TGTGCCAGCAGCGCGGCGGGGCCTTCTGGGGCCAACGTCCTGACTTTC
TRBV5-5	.	TRBJ2-7	.	CASSPFPMGPPGSEQYF	TGTGCCAGCAGCCCATTTCCGATGGGACCGCCCGGCAGCGAGCAGTACTTC
TRBV19	.	TRBJ2-1	.	CASSTKRGYNEQFF	TGTGCCAGTAGTACGAAAAGGGGATACAATGAGCAGTTCTTC
TRBV19	.	TRBJ1-2	.	CASSNPGVGYTF	TGTGCCAGTAGTAACCCCGGGGTCGGCTACACCTTC
TRBV19	.	TRBJ2-7	.	CASSITLVAHEQYF	TGTGCCAGTAGTATTACTCTAGTAGCTCACGAGCAGTACTTC
TRBV6-5	.	TRBJ2-7	.	CASSYSRTTGNEQYF	TGTGCCAGCAGTTACTCAAGAACGACTGGAAACGAGCAGTACTTC
TRBV2	TRBD1	TRBJ2-7	.	CASSALRTGNEQYF	TGTGCCAGCAGTGCGCTTCGGACAGGCAACGAGCAGTACTTC
TRBV29-1	TRBD1	TRBJ2-1	.	CSASKGTVGSDEQFF	TGCAGCGCTTCGAAAGGGACAGTGGGGTCCGATGAGCAGTTCTTC
TRBV7-9	.	TRBJ2-6	.	CASSQTAPSGANVLTF	TGTGCCAGCAGCCAGACTGCCCCCTCTGGGGCCAACGTCCTGACTTTC
TRBV5-5	TRBD2	TRBJ2-1	.	CASRRPGLAGFNEQFF	TGTGCCAGCAGACGACCGGGACTAGCGGGATTCAATGAGCAGTTCTTC
TRBV30	.	TRBJ2-7	.	CAWRGPSPLEQYF	TGTGCCTGGAGGGGGCCGTCACCGCTAGAGCAGTACTTC
TRBV2	.	TRBJ1-1	.	CASSEDSGGDTEAFF	TGTGCCAGCAGTGAAGATAGCGGGGGAGACACTGAAGCTTTCTTT
TRBV10-2	TRBD1	TRBJ1-4	.	CASSKTGVELFF	TGCGCCAGCAGTAAGACAGGGGTTGAACTGTTTTTT
TRBV10-3	.	TRBJ2-7	.	CAISSLYEQYF	TGTGCCATCAGCTCTCTCTACGAGCAGTACTTC
TRBV29-1	.	TRBJ2-1	.	CSVEAGARSYNEQFF	TGCAGCGTTGAAGCAGGGGCTCGTTCCTACAATGAGCAGTTCTTC
TRBV5-4	.	TRBJ1-1	.	CASSDERAEAFF	TGTGCCAGCAGTGATGAGCGGGCTGAAGCTTTCTTT
TRBV4-1	TRBD1	TRBJ2-7	.	CASSRGQESYEQYF	TGCGCCAGCAGCCGGGGACAGGAGAGCTACGAGCAGTACTTC
TRBV6-6	.	TRBJ2-3	.	CASSPVTDTQYF	TGTGCCAGCAGCCCGGTCACAGATACGCAGTATTTT
TRBV27	.	TRBJ1-1	.	CASSFGPTLHTEAFF	TGTGCCAGCAGCTTTGGACCGACTCTCCACACTGAAGCTTTCTTT
TRBV7-2	TRBD2	TRBJ2-3	.	CASSLGGRGTDTQYF	TGTGCCAGCAGCTTGGGCGGGAGGGGGACAGATACGCAGTATTTT
TRBV7-2	TRBD2	TRBJ2-1	.	CASSPPSGWGNEQFF	TGTGCCAGCAGCCCCCCTAGCGGGTGGGGGAATGAGCAGTTCTTC
TRBV28	.	TRBJ2-2	.	CASSRGDTGELFF	TGTGCCAGCAGTAGGGGGGACACCGGGGAGCTGTTTTTT
TRBV27	.	TRBJ2-2	.	CASSSIAPGELFF	TGTGCCAGCAGCTCAATAGCCCCCGGGGAGCTGTTTTTT
TRBV7-8	.	TRBJ2-6	.	CASSPQRSGANVLTF	TGTGCCAGCAGCCCACAGCGCTCTGGGGCCAACGTCCTGACTTTC
TRBV4-1	.	TRBJ2-7	.	CASQRAGTGAYEQYF	TGCGCCAGTCAACGAGCCGGGACGGGAGCCTACGAGCAGTACTTC
TRBV18	.	TRBJ1-1	.	CASSPSERHRNTEAFF	TGTGCCAGCTCACCAAGTGAAAGACATAGGAACACTGAAGCTTTCTTT
TRBV7-9	.	TRBJ2-6	.	CASRLDTGANVLTF	TGTGCCAGCCGTCTGGACACTGGGGCCAACGTCCTGACTTTC
TRBV29-1	TRBD2	TRBJ2-7	.	CSVAGLAGDEQYF	TGCAGCGTTGCTGGACTAGCGGGAGACGAGCAGTACTTC
TRBV9	TRBD2	TRBJ2-5	.	CASSAGTTAETQYF	TGTGCCAGCAGCGCCGGGACTACCGCCGAGACCCAGTACTTC
TRBV9	.	TRBJ2-7	.	CASSVGPGQTYEQYF	TGTGCCAGCAGCGTAGGTCCGGGACAAACCTACGAGCAGTACTTC
TRBV29-1	TRBD2	TRBJ2-2	.	CSVEILNPVTSALSNTGELFF	TGCAGCGTTGAAATTCTTAATCCGGTGACTAGCGCATTATCGAACACCGGGGAGCTGTTTTTT
TRBV18	.	TRBJ2-7	.	CASSPMAVGSITYEQYF	TGTGCCAGCTCACCAATGGCTGTAGGTAGCATTACCTACGAGCAGTACTTC
TRBV21-1	.	TRBJ2-7	.	CASSSVEVATTPYAQYF	TGTGCCAGCAGCAGCGTGGAGGTGGCTACGACACCCTACGCTCAGTACTTC
TRBV6-5	TRBD1	TRBJ1-5	.	CASSSGTGGRNQPQHF	TGTGCCAGCAGTTCGGGGACAGGGGGGCGCAATCAGCCCCAGCATTTT
TRBV7-6	TRBD2	TRBJ2-7	.	CASSLYPGSGSLYEQYF	TGTGCCAGCAGCTTATATCCGGGGAGCGGGAGTCTCTACGAGCAGTACTTC
TRBV4-1	.	TRBJ1-1	once	CASSQRAMNTEAFF	TGCGCCAGCAGCCAAAGGGCAATGAACACTGAAGCTTTCTTT
TRBV28	.	TRBJ2-1	once	CASTGMNEQFF	TGTGCCAGCACTGGCATGAATGAGCAGTTCTTC
TRBV7-8	TRBD2	TRBJ2-1	.	CASSLLAGPSSYNEQFF	TGTGCCAGCAGCCTATTAGCGGGTCCGAGCTCCTACAATGAGCAGTTCTTC
TRBV6-6	.	TRBJ2-5	.	CASSYGQEFQETQYF	TGTGCCAGCAGTTACGGGCAGGAGTTCCAAGAGACCCAGTACTTC
TRBV11-2	TRBD1	TRBJ2-7	.	CASSLKHRGTYEQYF	TGTGCCAGCAGCTTAAAGCACAGGGGAACCTACGAGCAGTACTTC
TRBV2	.	TRBJ1-1	.	CASSGPLVEAFF	TGTGCCAGCAGTGGGCCACTGGTTGAAGCTTTCTTT
TRBV6-1	.	TRBJ1-5	.	CASSANRVGNQPQHF	TGTGCCAGCAGTGCCAACAGGGTGGGTAATCAGCCCCAGCATTTT
TRBV5-6	TRBD1	TRBJ2-5	.	CASSLPGQRAQETQYF	TGTGCCAGCAGCCTGCCGGGACAGAGAGCCCAAGAGACCCAGTACTTC
TRBV7-8	.	TRBJ2-1	.	CASSRLGEQFF	TGTGCCAGCAGCCGATTGGGTGAGCAGTTCTTC
TRBV5-1	.	TRBJ2-2	.	CASSSRQVTTNTGELFF	TGCGCCAGCAGCTCCCGACAGGTTACCACGAACACCGGGGAGCTGTTTTTT
TRBV18	TRBD1	TRBJ1-5	.	CASSPRGQGAVQPQHF	TGTGCCAGCTCACCACGGGGACAGGGGGCTGTTCAGCCCCAGCATTTT
TRBV9	TRBD2	TRBJ2-5	.	CASSVAVAERGETQYF	TGTGCCAGCAGCGTAGCGGTCGCGGAGCGGGGAGAGACCCAGTACTTC
TRBV6-1	TRBD1	TRBJ1-2	.	CASSESNRGGSRDVLNYGYTF	TGTGCCAGCAGTGAAAGCAACAGGGGAGGGTCGCGAGATGTGCTTAACTATGGCTACACCTTC
TRBV28	.	TRBJ1-5	.	CASSLRPGGQPQHF	TGTGCCAGCAGTTTGCGACCCGGCGGTCAGCCCCAGCATTTT
TRBV19	.	TRBJ2-1	once	CASSPTPRNEQFF	TGTGCCAGTAGTCCCACCCCTAGGAATGAGCAGTTCTTC
TRBV11-2	.	TRBJ2-7	.	CASSFAAHSYEQYF	TGTGCCAGCAGCTTCGCGGCCCACTCCTACGAGCAGTACTTC